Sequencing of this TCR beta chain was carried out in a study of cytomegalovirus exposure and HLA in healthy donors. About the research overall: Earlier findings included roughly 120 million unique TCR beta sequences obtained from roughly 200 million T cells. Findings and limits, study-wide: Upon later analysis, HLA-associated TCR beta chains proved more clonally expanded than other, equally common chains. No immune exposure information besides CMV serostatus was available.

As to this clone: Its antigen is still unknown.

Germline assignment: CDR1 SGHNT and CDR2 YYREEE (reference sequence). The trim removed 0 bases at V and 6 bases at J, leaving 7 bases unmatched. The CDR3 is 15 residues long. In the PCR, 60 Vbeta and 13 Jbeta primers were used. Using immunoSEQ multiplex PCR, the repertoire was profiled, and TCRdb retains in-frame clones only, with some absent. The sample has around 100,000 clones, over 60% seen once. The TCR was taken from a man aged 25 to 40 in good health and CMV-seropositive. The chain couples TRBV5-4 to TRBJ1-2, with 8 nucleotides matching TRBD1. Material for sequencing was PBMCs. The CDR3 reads CASSLAPRGQDGYTF. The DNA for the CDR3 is TGTGCCAGCAGCTTGGCCCCCAGGGGGCAAGATGGCTACACCTTC. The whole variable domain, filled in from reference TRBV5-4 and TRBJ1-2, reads ETGVTQSPTHLIKTRGQQVTLRCSSQSGHNTVSWYQQALGQGPQFIFQYYREEENGRGNFPPRFSGLQFPNYSSELNVNALELDDSALYLCASSLAPRGQDGYTFGSGTRLTVV.